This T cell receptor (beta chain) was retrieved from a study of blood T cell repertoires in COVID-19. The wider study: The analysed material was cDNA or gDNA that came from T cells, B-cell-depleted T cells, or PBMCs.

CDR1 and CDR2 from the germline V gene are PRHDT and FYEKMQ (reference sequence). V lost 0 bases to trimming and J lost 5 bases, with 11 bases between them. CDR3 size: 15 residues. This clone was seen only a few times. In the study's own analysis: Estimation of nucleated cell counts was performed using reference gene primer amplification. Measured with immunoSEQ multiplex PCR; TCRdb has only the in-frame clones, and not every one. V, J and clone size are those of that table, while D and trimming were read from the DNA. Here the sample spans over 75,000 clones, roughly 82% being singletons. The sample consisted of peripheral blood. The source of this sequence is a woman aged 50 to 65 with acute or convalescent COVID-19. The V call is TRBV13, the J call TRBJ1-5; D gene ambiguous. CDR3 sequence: CASSLGGAVDQPQHF. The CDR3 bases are TGTGCCAGCAGCTTAGGGGGAGCAGTCGATCAGCCCCAGCATTTT. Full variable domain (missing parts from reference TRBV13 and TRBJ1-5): AAGVIQSPRHLIKEKRETATLKCYPIPRHDTVYWYQQGPGQDPQFLISFYEKMQSDKGSIPDRFSAQQFSDYHSELNMSSLELGDSALYFCASSLGGAVDQPQHFGDGTRLSIL.